The present T cell receptor (beta chain) was sequenced within a study of T cells in localized non-small cell lung cancer. Findings of the study overall: Adjacent uninvolved lung had the highest clonality, suggesting focused antigen responses. In the blood, greater T cell density corresponded to longer overall survival. Appearance in adjacent lung was seen for a median around 60 of the top 100 tumor clones. Heterogeneity cannot be ruled out, as sequencing used one tumor region only.

As for this clone: Antigen: not known.

Libraries were prepared by immunoSEQ multiplex PCR; TCRdb keeps only in-frame clonotypes and omits some of them. The repertoire holds tens of thousands of clones, with approximately 90% as singletons. Germline CDR1 MDHEN, CDR2 SYDVKM. CDR3 length: 19 residues. V was shortened by 3 bases and J by 0 bases, with 18 bases between the two germline ends. The chain links TRBV28 to TRBJ1-6; D gene ambiguous. The receptor was isolated from a man aged 40-75 years with stage II lung adenocarcinoma. The material was PBMCs, obtained before any cancer treatment. CDR3 DNA sequence: TGTGCCAGCAGTTTTAAGGGAATACTAACTAGCTCCTATAATTCACCCCTCCACTTT. Protein product: CASSFKGILTSSYNSPLHF.